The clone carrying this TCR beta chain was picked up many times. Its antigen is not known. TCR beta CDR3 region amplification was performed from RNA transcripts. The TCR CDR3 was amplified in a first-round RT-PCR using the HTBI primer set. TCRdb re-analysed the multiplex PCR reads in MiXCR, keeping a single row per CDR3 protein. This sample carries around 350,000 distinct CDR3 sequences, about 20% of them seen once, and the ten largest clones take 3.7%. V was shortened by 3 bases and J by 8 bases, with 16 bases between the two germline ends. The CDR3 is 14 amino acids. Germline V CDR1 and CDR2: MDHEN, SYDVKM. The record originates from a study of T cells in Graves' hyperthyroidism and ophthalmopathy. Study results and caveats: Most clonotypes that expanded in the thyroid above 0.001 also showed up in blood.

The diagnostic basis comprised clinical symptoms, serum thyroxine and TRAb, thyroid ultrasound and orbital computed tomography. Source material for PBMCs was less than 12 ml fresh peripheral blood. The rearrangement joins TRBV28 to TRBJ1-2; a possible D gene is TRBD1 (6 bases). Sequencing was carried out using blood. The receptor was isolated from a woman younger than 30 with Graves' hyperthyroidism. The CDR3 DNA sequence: TGTGCCAGCAGTTTGGGGGGCGACCCCCGGGGCTACACCTTC. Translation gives CASSLGGDPRGYTF.